This note documents a single T cell receptor beta chain sequence. This entry comes from a study of cytomegalovirus exposure and HLA in healthy donors. The protocol was immunoSEQ multiplex PCR, while the TCRdb copy is restricted to in-frame clones and leaves out a portion. Of around 300,000 clones in the sample, around 85% were seen once. The CDR3 is 14 amino acids. V lost 2 bases to trimming and J lost 3 bases, with 10 bases between them. Germline V gives CDR1 LNHNV, CDR2 YYDKDF (reference sequence). J is TRBJ2-5 and V is TRBV15; maybe TRBD1 (5 bases). This clonotype originated in a woman under 30 in good health and CMV-seronegative. The sequencing sample was made of PBMCs. This chain's CDR3 is CATSRTQEKETQYF. DNA of the CDR3: TGTGCCACCAGCAGAACACAGGAAAAAGAGACCCAGTACTTC. The variable domain in full, with the rest retrieved from reference TRBV15 and TRBJ2-5, is DAMVIQNPRYQVTQFGKPVTLSCSQTLNHNVMYWYQQKSSQAPKLLFHYYDKDFNNEADTPDNFQSRRPNTSFCFLDIRSPGLGDTAMYLCATSRTQEKETQYFGPGTRLLVL.